This T cell receptor (beta chain) was documented in a study of T cells in Graves' hyperthyroidism and ophthalmopathy. Study details: It was at initial diagnosis, before any treatment, that peripheral blood was collected.

Note on this clonotype: As yet, its antigen is unknown.

Amplification yielded TCR beta CDR3 regions, with RNA transcripts as the source. First-round RT-PCR targeting the TCR CDR3 was performed with the HTBI primer set. TCRdb fed the multiplex PCR reads into MiXCR, producing one record per CDR3 protein. The table includes approximately 400,000 distinct CDR3 sequences, 15% detected once. Germline V CDR1 and CDR2: MNHNS, SASEGT. The V gene end was trimmed by 3 bases and the J gene end by 3 bases; junction bases not matched to a gene: 12. The CDR3 has 19 amino acids. Each diagnosis was grounded in clinical symptoms, serum thyroxine and TRAb, thyroid ultrasound, and orbital computed tomography. Isolation of PBMCs was performed on approximately 10 ml fresh peripheral blood. General study points: In blood, most of the thyroid clonotypes expanded above 0.001 were also present.

The origin of this receptor is a woman aged 25-40 years with Graves' hyperthyroidism. The rearrangement links TRBV6-1 to TRBJ2-6; TRBD1 agrees at 9 bases. Sequencing input: blood. The CDR3 here is CASSDADRGTWFGANVLTF. Written as DNA, the CDR3 is TGTGCCAGCAGTGACGCCGACAGGGGGACGTGGTTTGGGGCCAACGTCCTGACTTTC.